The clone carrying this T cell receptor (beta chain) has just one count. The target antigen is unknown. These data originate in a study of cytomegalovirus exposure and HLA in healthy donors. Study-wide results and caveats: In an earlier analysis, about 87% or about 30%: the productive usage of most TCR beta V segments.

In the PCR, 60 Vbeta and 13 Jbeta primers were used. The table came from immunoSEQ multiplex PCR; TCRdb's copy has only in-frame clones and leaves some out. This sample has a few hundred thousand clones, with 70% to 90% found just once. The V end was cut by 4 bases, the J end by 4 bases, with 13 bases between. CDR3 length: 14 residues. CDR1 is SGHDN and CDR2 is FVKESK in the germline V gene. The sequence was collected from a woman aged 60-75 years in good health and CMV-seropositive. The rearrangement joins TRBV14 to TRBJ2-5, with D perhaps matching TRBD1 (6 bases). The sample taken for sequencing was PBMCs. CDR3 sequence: CASSLHPRGETQYF. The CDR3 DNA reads TGTGCCAGCAGCCTCCACCCCAGGGGAGAGACCCAGTACTTC.